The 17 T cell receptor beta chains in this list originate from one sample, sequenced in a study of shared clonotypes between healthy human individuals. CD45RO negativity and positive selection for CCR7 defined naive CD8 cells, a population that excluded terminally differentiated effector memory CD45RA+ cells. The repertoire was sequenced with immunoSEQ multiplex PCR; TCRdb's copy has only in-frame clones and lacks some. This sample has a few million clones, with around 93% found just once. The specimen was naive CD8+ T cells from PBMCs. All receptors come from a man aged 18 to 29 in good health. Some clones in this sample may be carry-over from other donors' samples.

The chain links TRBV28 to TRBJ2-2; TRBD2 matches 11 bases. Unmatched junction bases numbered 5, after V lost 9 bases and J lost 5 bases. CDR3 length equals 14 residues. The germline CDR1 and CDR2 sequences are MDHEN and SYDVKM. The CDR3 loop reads CASKLAGETGELFF. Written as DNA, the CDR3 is TGTGCCAGTAAACTAGCGGGAGAGACCGGGGAGCTGTTTTTT. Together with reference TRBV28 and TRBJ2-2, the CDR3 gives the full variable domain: DVKVTQSSRYLVKRTGEKVFLECVQDMDHENMFWYRQDPGLGLRLIYFSYDVKMKEKGDIPEGYSVSREKKERFSLILESASTNQTSMYLCASKLAGETGELFFGEGSRLTVL.

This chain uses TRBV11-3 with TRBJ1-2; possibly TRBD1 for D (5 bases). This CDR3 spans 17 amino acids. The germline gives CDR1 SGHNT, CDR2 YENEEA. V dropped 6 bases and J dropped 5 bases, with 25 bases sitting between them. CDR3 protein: CASSPEVGQRRLYGYTF. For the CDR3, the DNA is TGTGCCAGCAGTCCCGAGGTGGGGCAGAGGAGACTTTATGGCTACACCTTC.

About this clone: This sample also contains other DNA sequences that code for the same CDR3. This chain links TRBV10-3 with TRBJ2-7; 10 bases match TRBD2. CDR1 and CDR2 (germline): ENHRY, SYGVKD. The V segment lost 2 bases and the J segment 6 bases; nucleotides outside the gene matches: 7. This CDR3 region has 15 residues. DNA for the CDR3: TGTGCCATCAGTGAGAGTAGGACTAGCGGATCCGAGCAGTACTTC. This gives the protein CAISESRTSGSEQYF.

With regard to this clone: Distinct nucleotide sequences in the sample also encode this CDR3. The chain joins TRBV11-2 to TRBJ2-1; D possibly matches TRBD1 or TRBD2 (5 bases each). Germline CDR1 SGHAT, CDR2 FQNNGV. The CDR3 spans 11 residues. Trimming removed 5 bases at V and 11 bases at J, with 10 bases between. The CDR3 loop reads CASSPGTKQFF. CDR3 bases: TGTGCCAGCAGCCCCGGGACGAAGCAGTTCTTC.

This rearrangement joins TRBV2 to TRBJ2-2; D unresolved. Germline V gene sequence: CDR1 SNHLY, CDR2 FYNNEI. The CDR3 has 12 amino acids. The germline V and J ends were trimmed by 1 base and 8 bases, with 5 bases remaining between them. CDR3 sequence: CASSEVWGELFF. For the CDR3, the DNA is TGTGCCAGCAGTGAAGTTTGGGGGGAGCTGTTTTTT.

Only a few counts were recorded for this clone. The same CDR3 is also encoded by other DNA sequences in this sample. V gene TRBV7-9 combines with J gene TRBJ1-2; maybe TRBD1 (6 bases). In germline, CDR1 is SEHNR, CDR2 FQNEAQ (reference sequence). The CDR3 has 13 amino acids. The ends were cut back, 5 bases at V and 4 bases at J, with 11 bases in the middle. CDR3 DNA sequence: TGTGCCAGCAGCCCCGGGACAAGCTATGGCTACACCTTC. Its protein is CASSPGTSYGYTF.

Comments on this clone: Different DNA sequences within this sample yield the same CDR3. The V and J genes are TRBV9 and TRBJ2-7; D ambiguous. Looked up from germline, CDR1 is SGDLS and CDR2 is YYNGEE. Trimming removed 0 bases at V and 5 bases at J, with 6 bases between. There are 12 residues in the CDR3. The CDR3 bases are TGTGCCAGCAGCGTAGGAGGAAACGAGCAGTACTTC. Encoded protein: CASSVGGNEQYF.

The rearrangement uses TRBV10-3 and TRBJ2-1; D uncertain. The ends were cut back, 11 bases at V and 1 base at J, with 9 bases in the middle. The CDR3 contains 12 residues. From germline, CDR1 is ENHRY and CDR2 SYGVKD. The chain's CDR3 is CAVRVSYNEQFF. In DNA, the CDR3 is TGTGCCGTTAGGGTGTCCTACAATGAGCAGTTCTTC.

The CDR3 DNA reads as TGTGCCAGCAGCTCCACGGGAAGTGGCACCTCGGGGAACGAGCAGTACTTC. The encoded protein is CASSSTGSGTSGNEQYF. The chain has TRBV7-9 and TRBJ2-7; maybe TRBD2 (5 bases). This CDR3 has 17 amino acids. Germline assignment: CDR1 SEHNR and CDR2 FQNEAQ (reference sequence). Trimming cost V 4 bases and J 5 bases, with 24 bases left between them.

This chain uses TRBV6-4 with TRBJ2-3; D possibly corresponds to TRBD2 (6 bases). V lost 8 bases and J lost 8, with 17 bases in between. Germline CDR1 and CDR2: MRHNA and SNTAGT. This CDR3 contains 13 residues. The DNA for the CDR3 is TGTGCCAGCTCTGCGAAGGAGGGTCTTACGCAGTATTTT. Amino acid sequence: CASSAKEGLTQYF.

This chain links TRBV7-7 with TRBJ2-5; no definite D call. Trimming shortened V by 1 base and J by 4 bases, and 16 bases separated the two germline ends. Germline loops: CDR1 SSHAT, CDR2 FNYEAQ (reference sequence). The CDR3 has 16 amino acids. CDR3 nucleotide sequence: TGTGCCAGCAGCTTAGTAGGTCCGGGCTGGGGAGAGACCCAGTACTTC. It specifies CASSLVGPGWGETQYF.

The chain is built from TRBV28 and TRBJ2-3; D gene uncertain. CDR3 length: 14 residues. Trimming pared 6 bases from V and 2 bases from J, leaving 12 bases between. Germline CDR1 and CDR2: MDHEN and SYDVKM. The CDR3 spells CASSPGRYTDTQYF. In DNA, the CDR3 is TGTGCCAGCAGCCCCGGTCGGTACACAGATACGCAGTATTTT.

The DNA for the CDR3 is TGTGCCAGCAGTGGACAGGGTATCAATGAGCAGTTCTTC. Its translation: CASSGQGINEQFF. The genes are TRBV6-5 and TRBJ2-1; 8 bases are a match to TRBD1. V lost 5 bases to trimming and J lost 6 bases; unmatched junction nucleotides: 3. The germline V gene encodes CDR1 MNHEY and CDR2 SVGAGI. CDR3 length: 13 amino acids.

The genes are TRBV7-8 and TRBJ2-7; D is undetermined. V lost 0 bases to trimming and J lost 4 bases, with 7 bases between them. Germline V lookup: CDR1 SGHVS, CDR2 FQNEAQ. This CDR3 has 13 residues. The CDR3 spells CASSLASRYEQYF. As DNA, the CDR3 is TGTGCCAGCAGCTTAGCCTCTAGGTACGAGCAGTACTTC.

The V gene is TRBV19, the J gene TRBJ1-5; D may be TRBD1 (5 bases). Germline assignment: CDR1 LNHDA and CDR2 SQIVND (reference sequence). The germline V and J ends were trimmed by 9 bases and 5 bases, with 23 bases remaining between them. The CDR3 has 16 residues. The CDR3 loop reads CASQPGRGGVYQPQHF. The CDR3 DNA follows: TGTGCCAGCCAGCCGGGGAGGGGTGGGGTGTATCAGCCCCAGCATTTT.

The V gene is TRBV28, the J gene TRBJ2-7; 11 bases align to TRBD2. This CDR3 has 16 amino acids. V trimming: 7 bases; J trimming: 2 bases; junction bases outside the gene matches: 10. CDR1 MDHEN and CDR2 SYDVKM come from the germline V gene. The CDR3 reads CASNQFAGLAAYEQYF. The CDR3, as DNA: TGTGCCAGCAACCAATTCGCGGGACTAGCGGCCTACGAGCAGTACTTC.

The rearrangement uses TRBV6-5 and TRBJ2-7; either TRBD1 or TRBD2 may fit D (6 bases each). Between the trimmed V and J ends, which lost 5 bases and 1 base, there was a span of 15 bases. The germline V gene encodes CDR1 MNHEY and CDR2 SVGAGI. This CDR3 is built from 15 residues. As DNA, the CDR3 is TGTGCCAGCAGTAGAAGGGGGGCCGGGTCCTACGAGCAGTACTTC. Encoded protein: CASSRRGAGSYEQYF.